The 32 T cell receptor beta chains given below trace back to one sample, sequenced in a study of shared clonotypes between healthy human individuals. TCRdb's copy holds only in-frame clones and misses some; the assay was immunoSEQ multiplex PCR. This sample yields about 2.4 million clones, of which 93% are seen a single time; 0.35% to 0.45% belongs to the top ten. Sequencing was done on a sample of naive CD4+ T cells from PBMCs. As to subset: CD45RA+ positively selected. These receptors originate from a man between 18 and 35 years old in good health. Some clones in this sample may be carry-over from other donors' samples.

CDR3 sequence (DNA): TGTGCCAGCCGCAGTGGAGACACTGAAGCTTTCTTT. This gives the protein CASRSGDTEAFF. The V and J genes are TRBV5-4 and TRBJ1-1, with D uncertain. Germline V gene lookup returns CDR1 SGHNT and CDR2 YYREEE (reference sequence). This CDR3 contains 12 residues. Trimming cost V 7 bases and J 3 bases, with 10 bases left between them.

J is TRBJ2-3 and V is TRBV25-1; 9 bases align to TRBD1. Looked up from germline, CDR1 is MGHDK and CDR2 is SYGVNS. The CDR3 extends over 16 amino acids. V trimming: 4 bases; J trimming: 4 bases; junction bases outside the gene matches: 9. CDR3 sequence reads: CASSALPGQGPDTQYF. The CDR3 region has the DNA TGTGCCAGCAGTGCCCTCCCGGGACAGGGACCAGATACGCAGTATTTT.

This clone was seen just once. The chain is built from TRBV4-2 and TRBJ2-2; 11 positions agree with TRBD2. J was trimmed by 7 bases and V by 1 base; bases with no gene match: 8. CDR3 length: 17 residues. In germline, CDR1 is LGHNA, CDR2 YNFKEQ. Written as DNA, the CDR3 is TGTGCCAGCAGCCAAGTACGTAGCGGGAGGGCGGACGGGGAGCTGTTTTTT. As protein: CASSQVRSGRADGELFF.

The chain joins TRBV11-2 to TRBJ1-3, with D maybe TRBD1 (5 bases). There are 16 residues in the CDR3. Germline lookup yields CDR1 SGHAT and CDR2 FQNNGV. V was clipped by 3 bases and J by 0 bases, with 12 bases between them. The CDR3 coding sequence is TGTGCCAGCAGCTTTTTGGGACCCTACTCTGGAAACACCATATATTTT. Protein sequence: CASSFLGPYSGNTIYF.

The chain couples TRBV9 to TRBJ2-1; D may be TRBD2 (6 bases). Germline values: CDR1 SGDLS, CDR2 YYNGEE. Trimming cost V 0 bases and J 15 bases, with 19 bases left between them. The CDR3 is 14 amino acids. The CDR3 loop reads CASSVEAGGERLFF. CDR3 DNA: TGTGCCAGCAGCGTAGAGGCCGGGGGAGAACGGTTGTTCTTC. Supplemented by reference TRBV9 and TRBJ2-1, the full variable domain reads DSGVTQTPKHLITATGQRVTLRCSPRSGDLSVYWYQQSLDQGLQFLIQYYNGEERAKGNILERFSAQQFPDLHSELNLSSLELGDSALYFCASSVEAGGERLFFGPGTRLTVL.

This clone was seen a handful of times. The V gene is TRBV14, the J gene TRBJ1-1; 8 bases align to TRBD1. This CDR3 is 15 amino acids long. CDR1 SGHDN and CDR2 FVKESK come from the germline V gene. V shed 6 bases and J 0 bases; nucleotides not matched to a gene: 6. The chain's CDR3 is CASSRIQGVNTEAFF. The DNA of the CDR3 is TGTGCCAGCAGTCGTATACAGGGGGTGAACACTGAAGCTTTCTTT.

The V gene is TRBV7-3, the J gene TRBJ2-2, with D perhaps matching TRBD2 (5 bases). The CDR3 contains 15 residues. Looked up from germline, CDR1 is SGHTA and CDR2 is FQGTGA. The V gene lost 5 bases and the J gene lost 5 bases, with 15 bases spanning the gap. CDR3 protein: CASSPRPPGTGELFF. CDR3 nucleotide sequence: TGTGCCAGCAGCCCCCGGCCCCCGGGAACCGGGGAGCTGTTTTTT.

DNA for the CDR3: TGTGCCAGCAAGCACAGGGGTCCGTCTGAGGGCGAGCAGTACTTC. Protein: CASKHRGPSEGEQYF. The chain uses TRBV2 and TRBJ2-7, with TRBD1 matching over 7 bases. The V segment lost 7 bases and the J segment 6 bases; nucleotides outside the gene matches: 15. Germline assignment: CDR1 SNHLY and CDR2 FYNNEI. There are 15 residues in the CDR3.

The chain links TRBV30 to TRBJ1-1; 10 nucleotides agree with TRBD1. The CDR3 totals 15 residues. Per germline, CDR1 GTSNPN and CDR2 SVGIG (reference sequence). The J segment lost 6 bases and the V segment lost 1 base, leaving 8 bases of the junction unmatched. The CDR3, as DNA: TGTGCCTGGAGTGCGGCGGGACAGGGGTGGGCTGAAGCTTTCTTT. This encodes CAWSAAGQGWAEAFF. The whole variable domain, filled in from reference TRBV30 and TRBJ1-1, reads SQTIHQWPATLVQPVGSPLSLECTVEGTSNPNLYWYRQAAGRGLQLLFYSVGIGQISSEVPQNLSASRPQDRQFILSSKKLLLSDSGFYLCAWSAAGQGWAEAFFGQGTRLTVV.

The chain recombines TRBV28 with TRBJ1-5, with TRBD1 as a possible D gene (6 bases). With 2 bases removed from V and 0 bases from J, the gap between germline ends came to 23 bases. The CDR3 length is 20 residues. Per germline, CDR1 MDHEN and CDR2 SYDVKM. The CDR3 DNA reads as TGTGCCAGCAGTTTAGTAGGGTGGAGGCAGGGGAAGCTTAGCAATCAGCCCCAGCATTTT. Its translation is CASSLVGWRQGKLSNQPQHF.

The chain employs TRBV28 and TRBJ2-2; D gene ambiguous. V shed 2 bases and J shed 9 bases, with 7 bases lying between them. The CDR3 extends over 12 amino acids. CDR1 and CDR2 from the germline V gene are MDHEN and SYDVKM. The CDR3, as DNA: TGTGCCAGCAGTTTAGGCTCGTGGGAGCTGTTTTTT. Encoded protein: CASSLGSWELFF.

The chain is built from TRBV2 and TRBJ2-2; 8 bases fit TRBD2. Germline CDR1 reads SNHLY; CDR2 reads FYNNEI. With 6 bases clipped from V and 4 bases from J, the junction kept 4 bases outside the gene matches. This CDR3 is built from 14 residues. CDR3 coding DNA: TGTGCCAGCAGAATTACTAGCGGCACCGGGGAGCTGTTTTTT. It yields the protein CASRITSGTGELFF. Supplemented by reference TRBV2 and TRBJ2-2, the full variable domain reads EPEVTQTPSHQVTQMGQEVILRCVPISNHLYFYWYRQILGQKVEFLVSFYNNEISEKSEIFDDQFSVERPDGSNFTLKIRSTKLEDSAMYFCASRITSGTGELFFGEGSRLTVL.

The chain links TRBV7-3 to TRBJ1-1; D possibly corresponds to TRBD1 (5 bases). The germline V gene encodes CDR1 SGHTA and CDR2 FQGTGA. CDR3 length: 15 residues. V gave up 5 bases and J gave up 5 bases, with 18 bases separating them. This CDR3 is CASSIDAYGGTEAFF. Written as DNA, the CDR3 is TGTGCCAGCAGCATAGACGCTTACGGGGGGACTGAAGCTTTCTTT.

This chain joins TRBV19 and TRBJ2-7; 7 bases fit TRBD1. The germline V gene has CDR1 LNHDA and CDR2 SQIVND (reference sequence). The junction had 6 bases not matched to a gene; V was cut back by 4 bases and J by 0 bases. This CDR3 is 15 amino acids long. CDR3 in DNA: TGTGCCAGTAGTAACAGGGGCACCCCCTCCTACGAGCAGTACTTC. It specifies CASSNRGTPSYEQYF.

The genes are TRBV9 and TRBJ2-5; no clear D. The CDR3 loop spans 15 amino acids. CDR1 and CDR2 (germline): SGDLS, YYNGEE. V was pared by 0 bases and J by 3 bases, with 12 bases between. CDR3 sequence reads: CASSVAPSLEETQYF. CDR3 sequence (DNA): TGTGCCAGCAGCGTAGCTCCTAGTCTCGAAGAGACCCAGTACTTC.

This rearrangement joins TRBV7-3 to TRBJ2-1; 9 bases fit TRBD2. CDR1 and CDR2 (germline): SGHTA, FQGTGA. V lost 2 bases and J lost 6; bases outside the gene matches: 5. This CDR3 spans 15 amino acids. As DNA, the CDR3 is TGTGCCAGCAGCTTATCAGCGGGAGGCCGCAATGAGCAGTTCTTC. Translated: CASSLSAGGRNEQFF.

J is TRBJ2-1 and V is TRBV28; 12 positions match TRBD2. V shed 3 bases, J shed 9 bases, and the junction held 15 bases outside the gene matches. In germline, CDR1 is MDHEN, CDR2 SYDVKM. The CDR3 is 18 residues long. The CDR3 DNA reads as TGTGCCAGCAGTTTGACCCGGCTGACTAGCGGGAGAAGAGGTGAGCAGTTCTTC. It encodes CASSLTRLTSGRRGEQFF.

The chain combines TRBV10-1 with TRBJ2-2, with 9 bases matching TRBD1. Germline-derived CDR1 and CDR2 are WNHNN and SYGVQD (reference sequence). After removal of 7 bases from V and 4 bases from J, the junction contained 4 bases not matched to a gene. This CDR3 has 14 residues. CDR3 region: CASNGQGSTGELFF. The CDR3 DNA is TGCGCCAGCAATGGACAGGGGTCCACCGGGGAGCTGTTTTTT.

The chain combines TRBV2 with TRBJ1-3; 7 positions agree with TRBD1. The ends lost 5 bases at V and 2 bases at J; junction bases unmatched: 3. The CDR3 is made up of 14 amino acids. The germline V gene encodes CDR1 SNHLY and CDR2 FYNNEI. CDR3 coding DNA: TGTGCCAGCAGTTTAGACAGGGCTGGAAACACCATATATTTT. It specifies CASSLDRAGNTIYF.

The rearrangement uses TRBV20-1 and TRBJ2-7; tentative D call: TRBD2 (5 bases). The CDR3 covers 11 residues. CDR1 and CDR2 (germline): DFQATT, SNEGSKA (reference sequence). V was clipped by 5 bases and J by 0 bases, with 5 bases between them. The CDR3 region has the DNA TGCAGTGCTGGAGGCTCCTACGAGCAGTACTTC. Protein sequence: CSAGGSYEQYF.

The V call is TRBV2, the J call TRBJ2-5; D assignment may be TRBD1 or TRBD2 (5 bases each). The V end was cut by 5 bases, the J end by 3 bases, with 16 bases between. Germline loops: CDR1 SNHLY, CDR2 FYNNEI. The CDR3 has 15 amino acids. The CDR3 region is CASSKYGTMEETQYF. The CDR3 DNA follows: TGTGCCAGCAGTAAGTACGGGACGATGGAAGAGACCCAGTACTTC.

In regard to this clone: Different DNA sequences within this sample yield the same CDR3. This chain uses TRBV7-8 with TRBJ2-7; maybe TRBD2 (5 bases). V was cut by 5 bases and J by 2 bases, with 13 bases left in between. Looked up from germline, CDR1 is SGHVS and CDR2 is FQNEAQ. The CDR3 contains 14 residues. CDR3 region: CASSGLAGTYEQYF. CDR3 bases: TGTGCCAGCAGCGGCCTGGCGGGTACCTACGAGCAGTACTTC.

J is TRBJ2-7 and V is TRBV11-2, with 7 bases lining up with TRBD1. The CDR3 contains 17 residues. Germline values: CDR1 SGHAT, CDR2 FQNNGV. V was clipped by 4 bases and J by 3 bases; unmatched bases: 15. In DNA form, the CDR3 reads TGTGCCAGCAGCTCGGATACCGCGACAGGGTACGTCTACGAGCAGTACTTC. Encoded protein: CASSSDTATGYVYEQYF. Supplemented by reference TRBV11-2 and TRBJ2-7, the full variable domain reads EAGVAQSPRYKIIEKRQSVAFWCNPISGHATLYWYQQILGQGPKLLIQFQNNGVVDDSQLPKDRFSAERLKGVDSTLKIQPAKLEDSAVYLCASSSDTATGYVYEQYFGPGTRLTVT.

The chain carries TRBV11-2 and TRBJ1-5; D not resolved. V gave up 2 bases and J gave up 0 bases, with 11 bases separating them. The CDR3 length is 16 residues. In germline, CDR1 is SGHAT, CDR2 FQNNGV. CDR3 bases: TGTGCCAGCAGCTTATCAGCGGTCTATAGCAATCAGCCCCAGCATTTT. Protein product: CASSLSAVYSNQPQHF.

The rearrangement links TRBV12-5 to TRBJ2-1; either TRBD1 or TRBD2 may fit D (5 bases each). V was shortened by 6 bases and J by 7 bases, with 16 bases between the two germline ends. CDR3 length: 14 amino acids. Germline V lookup: CDR1 LGHNT, CDR2 FRNRAP. The CDR3: CASGRGAIRNEQFF. For the CDR3, the DNA is TGTGCTAGTGGACGAGGGGCGATAAGGAATGAGCAGTTCTTC.

This rearrangement joins TRBV5-8 to TRBJ1-1, with TRBD1 identical over 10 bases. J was trimmed by 10 bases and V by 1 base; bases with no gene match: 7. The CDR3 extends over 14 amino acids. Germline lookup yields CDR1 SGHTS and CDR2 YDEGEE. The CDR3 is CASSLFPGTGVAFF. The CDR3 coding sequence is TGTGCCAGCAGCTTGTTTCCCGGGACAGGGGTAGCTTTCTTT.

The J gene is TRBJ2-1, the V gene TRBV4-2, with a possible D match to TRBD2 (7 bases). Germline V gives CDR1 LGHNA, CDR2 YNFKEQ. There are 16 residues in the CDR3. Trimming removed 1 base from V and 4 bases from J, with 14 bases in between. The CDR3 bases are TGTGCCAGCAGCCAAGGAGGGGGTAGCGGGTACAATGAGCAGTTCTTC. Translation: CASSQGGGSGYNEQFF.

As to this clone: At one of its ends the junction is not consistent with the germline gene, which may arise from a read error. The chain couples TRBV19 to TRBJ2-5; the match to TRBD1 covers 7 bases. CDR1 is LNHDA and CDR2 is SQIVND in the germline V gene (reference sequence). The CDR3 loop spans 14 amino acids. The CDR3 region is CASSEGADHETQYF. DNA for the CDR3: TGTGCCAGTAGTGAGGGGGCAGACCACGAGACCCAGTACTTC. Filled out from reference TRBV19 and TRBJ2-5, the complete variable domain reads DGGITQSPKYLFRKEGQNVTLSCEQNLNHDAMYWYRQDPGQGLRLIYYSQIVNDFQKGDIAEGYSVSREKKESFPLTVTSAQKNPTAFYLCASSEGADHETQYFGPGTRLLVL.

The chain uses TRBV10-2 and TRBJ2-5, with 7 bases identical to TRBD2. Unmatched junction bases numbered 15, after V lost 1 base and J lost 7 bases. Germline V lookup: CDR1 WSHSY, CDR2 SAAADI. The CDR3 sequence is 17 residues long. Here the CDR3 reads CASSEWSSAGAGGTQYF. The CDR3 DNA reads TGCGCCAGCAGTGAGTGGAGCTCGGCGGGAGCGGGTGGGACCCAGTACTTC.

The V call is TRBV27, the J call TRBJ1-2; 9 positions match TRBD1. The CDR3 has 14 amino acids. V lost 7 bases to trimming and J lost 7 bases; unmatched junction nucleotides: 10. Germline assignment: CDR1 MNHEY and CDR2 SMNVEV (reference sequence). The CDR3 loop reads CASTSWDRVIGYTF. The CDR3 DNA reads TGTGCCAGCACCTCCTGGGACAGGGTTATTGGCTACACCTTC.

On this clone itself: This CDR3 is also generated by other DNA sequences in the sample. This CDR3 is CASSLSGGTDTQYF. For the CDR3, the DNA is TGTGCCAGCAGTTTGTCAGGGGGCACAGATACGCAGTATTTT. V gene TRBV28 combines with J gene TRBJ2-3; possible D gene TRBD1, 6 bases. The CDR3 is 14 residues long. The germline V gene has CDR1 MDHEN and CDR2 SYDVKM. V gave up 3 bases and J gave up 1 base, with 8 bases separating them. Using reference TRBV28 and TRBJ2-3 for the parts outside the CDR3, the full variable domain is DVKVTQSSRYLVKRTGEKVFLECVQDMDHENMFWYRQDPGLGLRLIYFSYDVKMKEKGDIPEGYSVSREKKERFSLILESASTNQTSMYLCASSLSGGTDTQYFGPGTRLTVL.

The chain combines TRBV5-1 with TRBJ2-7; TRBD1 matches 10 bases. This CDR3 spans 14 amino acids. V shed 4 bases, J shed 6 bases, and the junction held 7 bases outside the gene matches. CDR1 SGHRS and CDR2 YFSETQ come from the germline V gene. In nucleotides, the CDR3 is TGCGCCAGCAGCCGCGTTGACAGGGGGCTCGAGCAGTACTTC. Protein: CASSRVDRGLEQYF.